The 23 T cell receptor beta chains given below trace back to one sample, sequenced in a study of shared clonotypes between healthy human individuals. TCRdb's table, derived via immunoSEQ multiplex PCR, lists solely in-frame clones and lacks some. Of about 960,000 clones listed, 70% to 85% are singletons. Sequenced sample: memory CD4+ T cells sorted from blood. The subset denotes: CD45RA-negative fraction. The receptors were gathered from a man aged 18 to 30 in good health.

The chain links TRBV6-1 to TRBJ2-3; D uncertain. With 5 bases removed from V and 2 bases from J, the gap between germline ends came to 14 bases. The CDR3 covers 15 residues. Per the germline V gene, CDR1 is MNHNS and CDR2 is SASEGT. The CDR3 spells CASSPDPPITDTQYF. CDR3 DNA sequence: TGTGCCAGCAGTCCGGACCCCCCCATCACAGATACGCAGTATTTT.

The rearrangement links TRBV6-6 to TRBJ2-2, with 13 bases matching TRBD2. Germline CDR1 is MNHNY and CDR2 is SVGAGI (reference sequence). The CDR3 sequence is 15 residues long. Germline trimming cut 7 bases from V and 6 bases from J; bases unmatched to any gene: 5. The DNA of the CDR3 is TGTGCCAGCACGGTACTAGCGGGGGGGCCCGGGGAGCTGTTTTTT. It codes for CASTVLAGGPGELFF.

The chain employs TRBV4-1 and TRBJ1-2; TRBD1 matches at 10 bases. The CDR3 consists of 14 residues. Trimming cost V 2 bases and J 8 bases; bases outside gene matches: 5. CDR1 and CDR2 (germline): MGHRA, YSYEKL. CDR3 in amino acids: CASSQPGTGEGYTF. The CDR3 DNA reads as TGCGCCAGCAGCCAACCAGGGACAGGGGAAGGCTACACCTTC.

This clone has just one count. This chain joins TRBV7-8 and TRBJ1-1, with D uncertain. This CDR3 comprises 14 residues. The V gene's germline CDR1 is SGHVS and CDR2 FQNEAQ. Trimming removed 5 bases at V and 2 bases at J, with 12 bases between. CDR3 in DNA: TGTGCCAGCAGCCGACAAACGGGTAACACTGAAGCTTTCTTT. This translates into CASSRQTGNTEAFF.

The chain carries TRBV21-1 and TRBJ2-7. TRBV21-1 is classified as a pseudogene. This CDR3 is built from 12 residues. The CDR3 spells CASTIRDDEQYF. CDR3 sequence (DNA): TGTGCCAGCACCATCAGGGACGACGAGCAGTACTTC.

The chain couples TRBV9 to TRBJ1-6; D remains unclear. This CDR3 comprises 14 residues. Looked up from germline, CDR1 is SGDLS and CDR2 is YYNGEE. V shed 2 bases and J shed 9 bases, with 12 bases lying between them. This CDR3 is CASSVASWSSPLHF. The CDR3 nucleotides are TGTGCCAGCAGCGTGGCCAGCTGGAGTTCACCCCTCCACTTT.

The rearrangement links TRBV19 to TRBJ2-2, with D tentatively TRBD2 (6 bases). CDR3 length equals 14 residues. From germline, CDR1 is LNHDA and CDR2 SQIVND (reference sequence). With 4 bases removed from V and 4 bases from J, the gap between germline ends came to 10 bases. CDR3 coding DNA: TGTGCCAGTAGTACCCCGACTAGCACCGGGGAGCTGTTTTTT. Its translation: CASSTPTSTGELFF. Complete variable domain (other parts from reference TRBV19 and TRBJ2-2): DGGITQSPKYLFRKEGQNVTLSCEQNLNHDAMYWYRQDPGQGLRLIYYSQIVNDFQKGDIAEGYSVSREKKESFPLTVTSAQKNPTAFYLCASSTPTSTGELFFGEGSRLTVL.

This clone appeared a few times. V usage is TRBV27 and J usage is TRBJ2-3; 11 bases are shared with TRBD2. V shed 4 bases, J shed 7 bases, and the junction held 10 bases outside the gene matches. This CDR3 has 16 amino acids. Looked up from germline, CDR1 is MNHEY and CDR2 is SMNVEV (reference sequence). Here the CDR3 reads CASSSRLAGPTHTQYF. The CDR3 nucleotides are TGTGCCAGCAGTTCTAGACTAGCGGGACCAACCCATACGCAGTATTTT.

This clone was counted only a few times. The gene calls are TRBV13 and TRBJ1-5; a weak D match, TRBD1 (5 bases). Trimming cost V 5 bases and J 7 bases, with 12 bases left between them. Germline V lookup: CDR1 PRHDT, CDR2 FYEKMQ (reference sequence). The CDR3 has 13 residues. The CDR3 region is CASSRGPGQPQHF. The CDR3 DNA reads as TGTGCCAGCAGCCGGGGACCGGGCCAGCCCCAGCATTTT.

V is TRBV7-9 and J is TRBJ1-3; 8 bases align to TRBD1. With V trimmed by 5 bases and J by 0 bases, 6 bases remained unmatched. This CDR3 contains 16 residues. Per germline, CDR1 SEHNR and CDR2 FQNEAQ (reference sequence). The CDR3 coding sequence is TGTGCCAGCAGCGGCAGACAGGGGAGCTCTGGAAACACCATATATTTT. It yields the protein CASSGRQGSSGNTIYF.

The rearrangement joins TRBV15 to TRBJ1-2, with a tentative D call TRBD1 (5 bases). Germline lookup yields CDR1 LNHNV and CDR2 YYDKDF (reference sequence). V was cut by 2 bases and J by 4 bases, with 14 bases left in between. The CDR3 runs 15 residues. CDR3 nucleotide sequence: TGTGCCACCAGCAGAAGGACGGGGCTTATCTATGGCTACACCTTC. Protein: CATSRRTGLIYGYTF.

This chain connects TRBV5-6 to TRBJ2-3; 9 nucleotides agree with TRBD2. V lost 7 bases, J lost 0 bases, and 3 bases stayed unmatched. CDR1 is SGHDT, CDR2 YYEEEE, per germline. The CDR3 is 14 amino acids. The chain's CDR3 is CASRLAGSTDTQYF. The CDR3 coding sequence is TGTGCCAGCCGGCTAGCGGGGAGCACAGATACGCAGTATTTT.

The chain carries TRBV7-3 and TRBJ2-5, with 11 bases identical to TRBD2. CDR1 and CDR2 from the germline V gene are SGHTA and FQGTGA. With 6 bases clipped from V and 2 bases from J, the junction kept 8 bases outside the gene matches. The CDR3 has 16 residues. The CDR3 DNA reads as TGTGCCAGCAGGTCGGGGACTAGCGGAGCTCAAGAGACCCAGTACTTC. Translated: CASRSGTSGAQETQYF. Using reference TRBV7-3 and TRBJ2-5 for the parts outside the CDR3, the full variable domain is GAGVSQTPSNKVTEKGKYVELRCDPISGHTALYWYRQSLGQGPEFLIYFQGTGAADDSGLPNDRFFAVRPEGSVSTLKIQRTERGDSAVYLCASRSGTSGAQETQYFGPGTRLLVL.

The V call is TRBV30, the J call TRBJ2-7; D remains unclear. CDR1 GTSNPN and CDR2 SVGIG come from the germline V gene (reference sequence). V lost 2 bases and J lost 2, with 13 bases in between. The CDR3 extends over 14 amino acids. CDR3: CAWSRWAGAYEQYF. CDR3 nucleotide sequence: TGTGCCTGGAGTCGGTGGGCAGGAGCCTACGAGCAGTACTTC.

The genes are TRBV6-5 and TRBJ2-7; 7 nucleotides agree with TRBD2. The CDR3 runs 16 residues. Per the germline V gene, CDR1 is MNHEY and CDR2 is SVGAGI. Germline trimming cut 0 bases from V and 5 bases from J; bases unmatched to any gene: 10. The CDR3 region has the DNA TGTGCCAGCAGTTACTCTTCCAGCGGGACCCCCCACGAGCAGTACTTC. Protein product: CASSYSSSGTPHEQYF.

This clone was recorded a few times. V is TRBV6-5 and J is TRBJ2-3; D unclear. V was pared by 8 bases and J by 5 bases, with 8 bases between. Germline V gives CDR1 MNHEY, CDR2 SVGAGI. The CDR3 totals 11 residues. CDR3 sequence (DNA): TGTGCCAGCTCCGATGGAGATACGCAGTATTTT. It translates to CASSDGDTQYF.

For this clone: This could be a read error, since a much larger clone is one nucleotide away. V usage is TRBV30 and J usage is TRBJ2-3, with unresolved D. CDR1 and CDR2 (germline): GTSNPN, SVGIG (reference sequence). This CDR3 has 12 residues. The CDR3 DNA follows: TGTGCCTGGAGTGCCCGAACAGATATGCAGTATTTT. Translated: CAWSARTDMQYF.

The chain employs TRBV5-1 and TRBJ2-5; 9 nucleotides match TRBD2. Germline-derived CDR1 and CDR2 are SGHRS and YFSETQ. V dropped 5 bases and J dropped 2; count of bases not matched to a gene: 7. The CDR3 extends over 15 amino acids. The CDR3 sequence: CASRPRTSAQETQYF. The CDR3 DNA sequence: TGCGCCAGCAGACCCAGGACTAGCGCGCAAGAGACCCAGTACTTC.

This clone was recorded only once. This chain links TRBV7-8 with TRBJ2-7, with D hard to call. The CDR3 has 12 residues. V lost 1 base to trimming and J lost 5 bases, with 6 bases between them. Germline V gives CDR1 SGHVS, CDR2 FQNEAQ. This CDR3 is CASSLGLNEQYF. CDR3 sequence (DNA): TGTGCCAGCAGCTTAGGTCTGAACGAGCAGTACTTC.

The rearrangement joins TRBV12-2 to TRBJ1-1. TRBV12-2 is a recognized pseudogene. There are 15 residues in the CDR3. The CDR3 sequence: CASREPPGGGTEAFF. Here the CDR3 DNA reads TGTGCAAGTCGCGAACCCCCAGGGGGAGGGACTGAAGCTTTCTTT.

This clone was recorded only once. The chain employs TRBV5-4 and TRBJ2-5, with 12 bases lining up with TRBD2. The CDR3 has 19 amino acids. Germline lookup yields CDR1 SGHNT and CDR2 YYREEE (reference sequence). J lost 3 bases, V lost 1 base, and 13 bases had no gene match. The CDR3 loop reads CASSLRLAGGRGTEETQYF. In DNA form, the CDR3 reads TGTGCCAGCAGCTTGCGGCTAGCGGGGGGGCGTGGGACTGAAGAGACCCAGTACTTC. Full variable domain (missing parts from reference TRBV5-4 and TRBJ2-5): ETGVTQSPTHLIKTRGQQVTLRCSSQSGHNTVSWYQQALGQGPQFIFQYYREEENGRGNFPPRFSGLQFPNYSSELNVNALELDDSALYLCASSLRLAGGRGTEETQYFGPGTRLLVL.

This chain connects TRBV15 to TRBJ2-7; 10 nucleotides align to TRBD2. CDR1 is LNHNV, CDR2 YYDKDF, per germline (reference sequence). CDR3 length: 15 residues. The V segment lost 4 bases and the J segment 0 bases; nucleotides outside the gene matches: 3. As DNA, the CDR3 is TGTGCCACCAGCAAACTAGCGGGGAGCTCCTACGAGCAGTACTTC. It translates to CATSKLAGSSYEQYF.

As DNA, the CDR3 is TGTGCCAGTAGTTCCCCAGGGGGGGCCAACGTCCTGACTTTC. It specifies CASSSPGGANVLTF. The gene calls are TRBV19 and TRBJ2-6; the D gene is possibly TRBD1 (5 bases). V was clipped by 5 bases and J by 4 bases, with 9 bases between them. The CDR3 length is 14 residues. Germline CDR1 LNHDA, CDR2 SQIVND (reference sequence).